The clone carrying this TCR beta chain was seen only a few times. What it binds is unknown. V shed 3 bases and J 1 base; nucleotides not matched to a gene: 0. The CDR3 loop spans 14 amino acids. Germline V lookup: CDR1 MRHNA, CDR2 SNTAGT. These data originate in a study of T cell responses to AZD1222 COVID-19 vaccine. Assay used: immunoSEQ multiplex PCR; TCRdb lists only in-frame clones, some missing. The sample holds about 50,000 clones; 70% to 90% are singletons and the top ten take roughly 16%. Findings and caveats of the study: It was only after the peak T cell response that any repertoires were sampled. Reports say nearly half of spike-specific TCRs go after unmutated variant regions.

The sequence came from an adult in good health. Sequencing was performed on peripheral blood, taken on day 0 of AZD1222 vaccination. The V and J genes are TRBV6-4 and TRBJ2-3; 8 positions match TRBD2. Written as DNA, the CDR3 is TGTGCCAGCAGTGAGCGGGGGGGCACAGATACGCAGTATTTT. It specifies CASSERGGTDTQYF.